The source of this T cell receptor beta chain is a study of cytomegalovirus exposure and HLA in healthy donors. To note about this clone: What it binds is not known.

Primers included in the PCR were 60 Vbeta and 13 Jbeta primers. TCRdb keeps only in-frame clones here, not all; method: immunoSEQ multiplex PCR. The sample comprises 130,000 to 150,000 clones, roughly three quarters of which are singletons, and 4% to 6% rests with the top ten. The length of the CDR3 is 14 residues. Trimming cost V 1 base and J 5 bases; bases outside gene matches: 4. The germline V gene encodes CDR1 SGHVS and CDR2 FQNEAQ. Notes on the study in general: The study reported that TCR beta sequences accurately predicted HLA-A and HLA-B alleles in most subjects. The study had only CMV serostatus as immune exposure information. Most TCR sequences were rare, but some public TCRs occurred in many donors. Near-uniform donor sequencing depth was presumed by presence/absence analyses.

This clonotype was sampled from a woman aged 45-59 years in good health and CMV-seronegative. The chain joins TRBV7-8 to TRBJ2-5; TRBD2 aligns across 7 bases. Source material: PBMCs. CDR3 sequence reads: CASSLVTSEETQYF. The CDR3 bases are TGTGCCAGCAGCTTAGTTACTAGCGAGGAGACCCAGTACTTC. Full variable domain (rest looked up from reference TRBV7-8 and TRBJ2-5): GAGVSQSPRYKVAKRGQDVALRCDPISGHVSLFWYQQALGQGPEFLTYFQNEAQLDKSGLPSDRFFAERPEGSVSTLKIQRTQQEDSAVYLCASSLVTSEETQYFGPGTRLLVL.